Presented here are 4 T cell receptor beta chains from one specimen sequenced in a study of shared clonotypes between healthy human individuals. The protocol was immunoSEQ multiplex PCR, while the TCRdb copy is restricted to in-frame clones and leaves out a portion. The sample lists around 690,000 clones; 80% to 95% were seen once. The sample taken for sequencing was memory CD8+ T cells from PBMCs. As for subset: CD45RO+ cells pooled with CCR7-negative TemRA cells. These receptors were taken from a man aged 18 to 30 in good health. Some clones in this sample may be carry-over from other donors' samples.

This sequence joins TRBV6-5 and TRBJ1-2; no clear D gene. Germline CDR1 MNHEY, CDR2 SVGAGI. This CDR3 has 15 amino acids. V lost 2 bases to trimming and J lost 4 bases, with 14 bases between them. In DNA form, the CDR3 reads TGTGCCAGCAGTTACATAGGACCGGAAAGCTATGGCTACACCTTC. This encodes CASSYIGPESYGYTF.

With regard to this clone: Other DNA sequences in this sample translate to the same CDR3. V usage is TRBV6-5 and J usage is TRBJ2-5, with D possibly TRBD1 on 6 matching bases. The V end lost 6 bases, the J end lost 5 bases, and 13 bases lay between the germline ends. The germline V gene has CDR1 MNHEY and CDR2 SVGAGI. The CDR3 is 13 amino acids. CDR3 protein: CASSLRRGETQYF. Written as DNA, the CDR3 is TGTGCCAGCAGCCTCCGAAGGGGGGAGACCCAGTACTTC.

The genes are TRBV28 and TRBJ2-7, with D possibly being TRBD1 (5 bases). Germline-derived CDR1 and CDR2 are MDHEN and SYDVKM. This CDR3 spans 14 amino acids. V lost 3 bases, J lost 0 bases, and 9 bases lay in between. The CDR3 nucleotides read TGTGCCAGCAGTTTGTACAGGAGCTCCTACGAGCAGTACTTC. This gives the protein CASSLYRSSYEQYF.

As for this clone: This likely came from a read error, as a far larger clone is one base away. The rearrangement joins TRBV5-1 to TRBJ1-1; D is unresolved. Germline V gives CDR1 SGHRS, CDR2 YFSETQ. V shed 0 bases and J shed 0 bases, with 3 bases lying between them. The CDR3 runs 13 residues. In DNA, the CDR3 is TGCGCCAGCAGCTTGGACATGAACACTGAAGCTTTCTTT. Translation gives CASSLDMNTEAFF.